The following is a T cell receptor beta chain sequence with its context. This record belongs to a study of blood T cell repertoires in COVID-19. How the authors handled the data: Researchers report that nucleated cell counts were estimated from reference gene primer amplification. TCRdb keeps only in-frame clones here, not all; method: immunoSEQ multiplex PCR. The V and J calls and clone size come from that table; D and trimming were worked out from the DNA. The data contain about 110,000 clones, roughly 91% of them singletons. Germline lookup yields CDR1 LNHDA and CDR2 SQIVND (reference sequence). This CDR3 is built from 13 residues. Trimming took 3 bases from V and 9 from J, leaving 14 bases between them.

The gene calls are TRBV19 and TRBJ2-5, with D tentatively TRBD2 (5 bases). This sequence was found in a woman aged 45-59 years with acute or convalescent COVID-19. Sequenced sample: peripheral blood. In DNA form, the CDR3 reads TGTGCCAGTAGTATGGAAGTGCTCGGGGCCCAGTACTTC. It translates to CASSMEVLGAQYF.